A selection of T cell receptor beta chains follows, all from one sample in a study of T cell clonotyping in hematopoietic cell transplantation. Measured with immunoSEQ multiplex PCR; TCRdb has only the in-frame clones, and not every one. Here the sample spans about 16,000 clones, about nine tenths being singletons. Source material: peripheral blood mononuclear cells. Receptor source: a man in his fifties or sixties in good health. Some clones in this sample may be carry-over from other donors' samples. CDR3s include the opening cysteine and the closing phenylalanine or tryptophan. Fields, in order: clone size, D gene, V gene, CDR3 length, J gene, CDR3 DNA, CDR3 protein. A D gene is named only where the DNA matches it firmly. A clone size is listed for some rows: how often the clone was seen (once, few, many), or a class if it is expanded.

clone size: -; D gene: -; V gene: TRBV5-1; CDR3 length: 14; J gene: TRBJ1-2; CDR3 DNA: TGCGCCAGCAGCTTGACCGACACCGGGGAGGGCTACACCTTC; CDR3 protein: CASSLTDTGEGYTF
clone size: -; D gene: -; V gene: TRBV5-5; CDR3 length: 13; J gene: TRBJ2-2; CDR3 DNA: TGTGCCAGCAGCCAGGGGAGCACCGGGGAGCTGTTTTTT; CDR3 protein: CASSQGSTGELFF
clone size: few; D gene: -; V gene: TRBV5-4; CDR3 length: 12; J gene: TRBJ2-7; CDR3 DNA: TGTGCCAGCAGCGCGACGGGTAACGAGCAGTACTTC; CDR3 protein: CASSATGNEQYF
clone size: -; D gene: -; V gene: TRBV28; CDR3 length: 11; J gene: TRBJ2-7; CDR3 DNA: TGTGCCAGCAGCCACACGTACGAGCAGTACTTC; CDR3 protein: CASSHTYEQYF
clone size: -; D gene: -; V gene: TRBV29-1; CDR3 length: 13; J gene: TRBJ1-2; CDR3 DNA: TGCAGCGTTGGGGGCAGAGCTAACTATGGCTACACCTTC; CDR3 protein: CSVGGRANYGYTF
clone size: -; D gene: TRBD1; V gene: TRBV29-1; CDR3 length: 13; J gene: TRBJ1-4; CDR3 DNA: TGCAGCGGGACAGGGACGGCAAATGAAAAACTGTTTTTT; CDR3 protein: CSGTGTANEKLFF
clone size: -; D gene: TRBD1; V gene: TRBV4-1; CDR3 length: 15; J gene: TRBJ2-7; CDR3 DNA: TGCGCCAGCAGCCAAGGTGGGACAGTTGATTACGAGCAGTACTTC; CDR3 protein: CASSQGGTVDYEQYF
clone size: -; D gene: -; V gene: TRBV28; CDR3 length: 13; J gene: TRBJ1-5; CDR3 DNA: TGTGCCAGCAGTTGGCGCTCTCTGCAGCCCCAGCATTTT; CDR3 protein: CASSWRSLQPQHF
clone size: -; D gene: -; V gene: TRBV28; CDR3 length: 15; J gene: TRBJ2-7; CDR3 DNA: TGTGCCACCAAGGAAAGGGGTGACAGAGGTCACGAGCAGTACTTC; CDR3 protein: CATKERGDRGHEQYF
clone size: -; D gene: -; V gene: TRBV9; CDR3 length: 12; J gene: TRBJ1-2; CDR3 DNA: TGTGCCAGCAGCCCGGACACCTATGGCTACACCTTC; CDR3 protein: CASSPDTYGYTF
clone size: -; D gene: TRBD1; V gene: TRBV6-5; CDR3 length: 14; J gene: TRBJ2-7; CDR3 DNA: TGTGCCAGCAGTCTGGACAGGGATCAACACGAGCAGTACTTC; CDR3 protein: CASSLDRDQHEQYF
clone size: -; D gene: -; V gene: TRBV7-2; CDR3 length: 15; J gene: TRBJ2-1; CDR3 DNA: TGTGCCAGCAGCTTAAGGGGGTGGGGGGCCAATGAGCAGTTCTTC; CDR3 protein: CASSLRGWGANEQFF
clone size: -; D gene: TRBD1; V gene: TRBV5-1; CDR3 length: 17; J gene: TRBJ1-6; CDR3 DNA: TGCGCCAGCAGCCCGGAGCCGGGACAGGGGTCCGGTTCACCCCTCCACTTT; CDR3 protein: CASSPEPGQGSGSPLHF
clone size: -; D gene: TRBD1; V gene: TRBV30; CDR3 length: 15; J gene: TRBJ1-5; CDR3 DNA: TGTGCCTACCAGACAGGGCCCAATGCAGATCAGCCCCAGCATTTT; CDR3 protein: CAYQTGPNADQPQHF
clone size: -; D gene: TRBD1; V gene: TRBV11-3; CDR3 length: 13; J gene: TRBJ2-5; CDR3 DNA: TGTGCCAGCAGCTTAGAATCAGGGGGCGCCCAGTACTTC; CDR3 protein: CASSLESGGAQYF
clone size: few; D gene: TRBD1; V gene: TRBV6-6; CDR3 length: 16; J gene: TRBJ2-2; CDR3 DNA: TGTGCCAGCAGTAACTCGGGACAGTTAGGGGTCGGGGAGCTGTTTTTT; CDR3 protein: CASSNSGQLGVGELFF
clone size: -; D gene: -; V gene: TRBV25-1; CDR3 length: 13; J gene: TRBJ1-5; CDR3 DNA: TGTGCCAGCAGTTCCACGATCGATCAGCCCCAGCATTTT; CDR3 protein: CASSSTIDQPQHF
clone size: -; D gene: TRBD2; V gene: TRBV2; CDR3 length: 15; J gene: TRBJ2-3; CDR3 DNA: TGTGCCAGCAGACCGACTAGCGGGCACGGAGATACGCAGTATTTT; CDR3 protein: CASRPTSGHGDTQYF